This T cell receptor (beta chain) came from a study of shared clonotypes between healthy human individuals. Findings and caveats of the study: Generally, naive subsets (rather than memory subsets) showed larger estimated richness.

The V gene's germline CDR1 is SGHRS and CDR2 YFSETQ. The CDR3 is 17 amino acids. Trimming cost V 3 bases and J 1 base, with 19 bases left between them. Measured with immunoSEQ multiplex PCR; TCRdb has only the in-frame clones, and not every one. The sample yields millions of clones, roughly 94% seen once. A remark on this clone: Its antigen is still unknown.

Each of the donors was a healthy adult who was HIV-negative and had not had a recent acute infection or vaccination. Every contributor of samples was a Caucasian grown-up residing in Nashville, Tennessee. The TCR was taken from a man aged 18 to 30 in good health. The J gene is TRBJ1-1, the V gene TRBV5-1; tentative D call: TRBD1 (5 bases). The sequenced sample was naive CD4+ T cells sorted from blood. The subset is: CD45RA+ positively selected. DNA of the CDR3: TGCGCCAGCAGCTGGGCGCCATCTGGGGCGGGGAACACTGAAGCTTTCTTT. This gives the protein CASSWAPSGAGNTEAFF.